The rows below give T cell receptor beta chains drawn from one sample of a study of breast tumors, draining lymph nodes, adjacent tissues. TCRdb processed the multiplex PCR reads anew with MiXCR; each CDR3 protein has one entry. The profile shows about 230,000 distinct CDR3 sequences, approximately 30% of them singletons. Sequencing was carried out using axillary lymph node tissue. These receptors all come from a female donor with breast cancer. Some clones in this sample may be carry-over from other donors' samples. CDR3s include the opening cysteine and the closing phenylalanine or tryptophan. Clone size appears in some rows only: once, few, many, or a class for an expanded clone.

j_call v_call clone_size cdr3_aa
TRBJ1-4 TRBV5-1 many CASRTGEKLFF
TRBJ1-1 TRBV2 many CASHREQGRLAFF
TRBJ2-7 TRBV9 many CASSPLGTIYEQYF
TRBJ2-2 TRBV11-2 many CASPQPLQGYTGELFF
TRBJ2-7 TRBV6-5 many CASSSLKGTSHEQYF
TRBJ2-3 TRBV20-1 NA CSASWGSTQYF
TRBJ1-2 TRBV28 many CASSLAGRVGYTF
TRBJ2-1 TRBV19 many CASSIETNNEQFF
TRBJ2-5 TRBV5-1 NA CASSSGTVKDTQYF
TRBJ1-2 TRBV15 many CATSREQGAFGGYTF
TRBJ2-3 TRBV19 NA CASSSAGGTSNEQYF
TRBJ2-1 TRBV24-1 NA CATSGPGLADDEQFF
TRBJ2-2 TRBV6-2/TRBV6-3 NA CASGSAGAGTGELFF
TRBJ1-1 TRBV18 NA CASSATGRTEAFF
TRBJ2-3 TRBV9 many CASSVEASRPDTQYF
TRBJ1-2 TRBV2 many CASRGGQGKGYGYTF
TRBJ2-2 TRBV19 NA CASSTASGSTGELSF
TRBJ1-1 TRBV7-8 NA CASIKDRVNTEAFF
TRBJ2-7 TRBV27 few CASRISFLTSWDYEQYF
TRBJ1-2 TRBV6-1 many CASSPGTGKRGYTF
TRBJ2-1 TRBV28 NA CASVPVGGATYNEQFF